Shown below are 22 T cell receptor beta chains from a single sample sequenced in a study of response to subunit inactivated influenza vaccine. TCRdb itself ran the RT-PCR reads through MiXCR, one entry per CDR3 protein. The sample includes 530,000 or so distinct CDR3 sequences, 12% to 15% of them seen just once. Sequencing used PBMCs from blood, obtained 11 to 12 days after vaccination. Receptors originate from a man aged 50 to 59 who received an inactivated influenza vaccine.

The J gene is TRBJ1-5, the V gene TRBV4-1, with 12 bases matching TRBD1. This CDR3 region has 16 residues. The V and J ends lost 2 bases and 4 bases, in that order; junction bases with no gene match: 3. Looked up from germline, CDR1 is MGHRA and CDR2 is YSYEKL. The chain's CDR3 is CASSQRDRGLNQPQHF. In DNA form, the CDR3 reads TGCGCCAGCAGCCAAAGGGACAGGGGGCTAAATCAGCCCCAGCATTTT.

This clonotype was counted a few times. The V gene is TRBV27, the J gene TRBJ1-5; 8 nucleotides agree with TRBD1. Germline CDR1 is MNHEY and CDR2 is SMNVEV (reference sequence). J lost 5 bases, V lost 5 bases, and 8 bases had no gene match. The CDR3 totals 15 residues. The CDR3 spells CASSKQGVPDQPQHF. CDR3 coding DNA: TGTGCCAGCAGTAAACAGGGGGTGCCGGATCAGCCCCAGCATTTT.

Ten or more counts support this clonotype. The chain has TRBV12-3 or TRBV12-4 and TRBJ2-3; D remains ambiguous. V lost 7 bases and J 6 bases, leaving 2 bases between the germline ends. This CDR3 has 9 amino acids. CDR3 region: CASKDTQYF. For the CDR3, the DNA is TGTGCCAGCAAGGATACGCAGTATTTT.

This clonotype was observed at least ten times. The chain is built from TRBV5-1 and TRBJ2-7; possible D gene TRBD1, 6 bases. V dropped 4 bases and J dropped 1 base, with 12 bases sitting between them. This CDR3 comprises 14 residues. The germline V gene has CDR1 SGHRS and CDR2 YFSETQ. The CDR3 bases are TGCGCCAGCAGCCTAAACGGACAGTCCTACGAGCAGTACTTC. This codes for CASSLNGQSYEQYF.

This clonotype was counted once. V and J are TRBV20-1 and TRBJ2-3; perhaps D is TRBD1 or TRBD2 (5 bases each). CDR1 and CDR2 from the germline V gene are DFQATT and SNEGSKA (reference sequence). This CDR3 contains 14 residues. Trimming took off 4 bases at V and 5 bases at J, with 16 bases between the two ends. This CDR3 is CSATRDRLGDTQYF. The CDR3 DNA reads TGCAGTGCTACAAGGGACCGACTGGGAGATACGCAGTATTTT.

The V call is TRBV3-1, the J call TRBJ1-1; 8 bases match TRBD1. Looked up from germline, CDR1 is LGHDT and CDR2 is YNNKEL (reference sequence). The V gene end was trimmed by 2 bases and the J gene end by 4 bases; junction bases not matched to a gene: 3. The CDR3 runs 14 residues. The CDR3 reads CASSQRDRTTEAFF. The CDR3 nucleotides read TGTGCCAGCAGCCAAAGGGACAGGACCACTGAAGCTTTCTTT.

The chain combines TRBV20-1 with TRBJ2-5, with 10 bases that match TRBD2. CDR1 is DFQATT, CDR2 SNEGSKA, per germline (reference sequence). Unmatched junction bases numbered 6, after V lost 0 bases and J lost 5 bases. The CDR3 extends over 15 amino acids. The CDR3 DNA sequence: TGCAGTGCTAGAGATTTGGCTAGCGGGAGTGAGACCCAGTACTTC. It yields the protein CSARDLASGSETQYF.

The chain couples TRBV3-1 to TRBJ2-7; D uncertain. This CDR3 spans 13 amino acids. CDR1 LGHDT and CDR2 YNNKEL come from the germline V gene (reference sequence). V lost 3 bases to trimming and J lost 3 bases, with 9 bases between them. The CDR3 region is CASSHDLGYEQYF. DNA of the CDR3: TGTGCCAGCAGCCATGATTTGGGCTACGAGCAGTACTTC.

Only a few counts were recorded for this clonotype. The J gene is TRBJ2-5, the V gene TRBV28; no definite D call. The CDR3 is 13 residues long. V shed 2 bases and J shed 3 bases, with 7 bases lying between them. From germline, CDR1 is MDHEN and CDR2 SYDVKM. The CDR3, as DNA: TGTGCCAGCAGTTTAGGTAACGAAGAGACCCAGTACTTC. Encoded protein: CASSLGNEETQYF.

V is TRBV29-1 and J is TRBJ2-2; 8 bases align to TRBD1. J lost 8 bases, V lost 3 bases, and 8 bases had no gene match. The germline gives CDR1 SQVTM, CDR2 ANQGSEA. The CDR3 contains 14 residues. CDR3 in amino acids: CSVERTGWVGELFF. The CDR3 DNA reads TGCAGCGTTGAGAGGACAGGGTGGGTTGGGGAGCTGTTTTTT.

The genes are TRBV5-5 and TRBJ1-4; possibly TRBD1 for D (6 bases). There are 13 residues in the CDR3. In germline, CDR1 is SGHKS, CDR2 YYEKEE (reference sequence). V was clipped by 4 bases and J by 8 bases, with 12 bases between them. This CDR3 reads CASSPTGSEKLFF. CDR3 nucleotides: TGTGCCAGCAGCCCCACAGGGTCGGAAAAACTGTTTTTT. Full variable domain (remainder filled in from reference TRBV5-5 and TRBJ1-4): DAGVTQSPTHLIKTRGQQVTLRCSPISGHKSVSWYQQVLGQGPQFIFQYYEKEERGRGNFPDRFSARQFPNYSSELNVNALLLGDSALYLCASSPTGSEKLFFGSGTQLSVL.

This clonotype has only a few counts. This rearrangement joins TRBV6-2 or TRBV6-3 to TRBJ2-7, with 7 bases fitting TRBD1. The ends lost 9 bases at V and 2 bases at J; junction bases unmatched: 7. Germline CDR1 reads MNHEY; CDR2 reads SVGEGT. This CDR3 contains 13 residues. Here the CDR3 DNA reads TGTGCCAGTTACAGGGGTTTGCCCTACGAGCAGTACTTC. Protein product: CASYRGLPYEQYF.

The V call is TRBV6-1, the J call TRBJ1-6; unclear D gene. The CDR3 is made up of 14 amino acids. Germline CDR1 is MNHNS and CDR2 is SASEGT. The ends were cut back, 4 bases at V and 0 bases at J, with 4 bases in the middle. CDR3 sequence: CASSGFSYNSPLHF. As DNA, the CDR3 is TGTGCCAGCAGTGGGTTCTCCTATAATTCACCCCTCCACTTT.

This clonotype was counted a few times. The rearrangement links TRBV2 to TRBJ1-4; 8 bases line up with TRBD1. Trimming at V came to 5 bases and at J to 3 bases, leaving 2 bases not matched to a gene. This CDR3 spans 14 amino acids. Germline assignment: CDR1 SNHLY and CDR2 FYNNEI. This CDR3 is CASSRQGPNEKLFF. In DNA, the CDR3 is TGTGCCAGCAGTCGACAGGGGCCTAATGAAAAACTGTTTTTT.

Only a few counts were recorded for this clonotype. The rearrangement joins TRBV24-1 to TRBJ2-2; D is unresolved. From germline, CDR1 is KGHDR and CDR2 SFDVKD. The CDR3 totals 13 residues. Trimming removed 4 bases at V and 5 bases at J, with 7 bases between. This CDR3 reads CATSEPLTGELFF. DNA of the CDR3: TGTGCCACCAGTGAGCCACTGACCGGGGAGCTGTTTTTT.

Only a few counts were recorded for this clonotype. V usage is TRBV7-9 and J usage is TRBJ1-3, with TRBD1 matching 9 bases. CDR1 is SEHNR and CDR2 is FQNEAQ in the germline V gene (reference sequence). The CDR3 contains 15 residues. With 6 bases clipped from V and 2 bases from J, the junction kept 5 bases outside the gene matches. The CDR3 protein is CASRPGTGTGNTIYF. DNA for the CDR3: TGTGCCAGCAGACCAGGGACAGGGACTGGAAACACCATATATTTT.

V and J are TRBV29-1 and TRBJ1-1, with D uncertain. Germline V CDR1 and CDR2: SQVTM, ANQGSEA. The CDR3 has 12 residues. Trimming stripped 7 bases from V and 1 base from J, with 10 bases between. The CDR3 region has the DNA TGCAGCGCCACAACAGCGAACACTGAAGCTTTCTTT. Translating gives CSATTANTEAFF.

V gene TRBV21-1 combines with J gene TRBJ2-1; the D call TRBD2 from the table was never checked on the DNA. TRBV21-1 is designated a pseudogene. This CDR3 is built from 16 residues. CDR3 residues: CASSNSRGGTYNEQFF. CDR3 nucleotide sequence: TGTGCCAGCAGCAATTCGCGGGGGGGCACCTACAATGAGCAGTTCTTC.

This clonotype came up a few times. In DNA, the CDR3 is TGTGCCAGCGACCAGGGGGGGGCCAACGTCCTGACTTTC. Residues: CASDQGGANVLTF. V is TRBV12-3 or TRBV12-4 and J is TRBJ2-6, with D perhaps TRBD1 (6 bases). Trimming took 8 bases from V and 4 from J, leaving 9 bases between them. This CDR3 is 13 amino acids long.

This sequence joins TRBV6-1 and TRBJ2-5; either TRBD1 or TRBD2 may fit D (5 bases each). The CDR3 sequence is 14 residues long. Germline CDR1 and CDR2: MNHNS and SASEGT. Trimming removed 5 bases from V and 7 bases from J, with 17 bases in between. The DNA of the CDR3 is TGTGCCAGCAGTCAGCAGGGAGCTGGTGGGACCCAGTACTTC. Translated: CASSQQGAGGTQYF.

This clonotype appeared a few times. V usage is TRBV5-1 and J usage is TRBJ2-7; D is tentatively TRBD1 or TRBD2 (5 bases each). The CDR3 totals 14 residues. Trimming cost V 4 bases and J 3 bases, with 14 bases left between them. Germline assignment: CDR1 SGHRS and CDR2 YFSETQ. Here the CDR3 DNA reads TGCGCCAGCAGCCCGGGACCGGCGAACTACGAGCAGTACTTC. Translated: CASSPGPANYEQYF.

This clonotype has just a few counts. This sequence joins TRBV2 and TRBJ1-1; 9 bases match TRBD1. Germline lookup yields CDR1 SNHLY and CDR2 FYNNEI. The CDR3 extends over 14 amino acids. V lost 4 bases to trimming and J lost 4 bases; unmatched junction nucleotides: 4. CDR3 region: CASSGRDRATEAFF. CDR3 nucleotides: TGTGCCAGCAGTGGCCGGGACAGGGCCACTGAAGCTTTCTTT.